The 28 T cell receptor beta chains in this list originate from one sample, sequenced in a study of blood T cell repertoires in COVID-19. Produced via immunoSEQ multiplex PCR; TCRdb's table is partial and in-frame only. The table has 150,000 to 200,000 clones, more than 85% seen once; the top ten hold roughly 1.9%. The specimen was peripheral blood. These receptors were obtained from a woman aged 60-70 years with COVID-19, enrolled during active disease.

This clone was found once. The chain has TRBV7-2 and TRBJ2-3; 7 nucleotides align to TRBD1. The CDR3 sequence is 14 residues long. V lost 3 bases to trimming and J lost 3 bases; unmatched junction nucleotides: 3. Germline CDR1 and CDR2: SGHTA and FQGNSA. CDR3 region: CASSFVRGTDTQYF. The CDR3 DNA reads as TGTGCCAGCAGCTTCGTCAGGGGGACAGATACGCAGTATTTT.

The chain recombines TRBV27 with TRBJ2-7; maybe TRBD1 (5 bases). CDR3 length equals 14 residues. V gave up 0 bases and J gave up 2 bases, with 8 bases separating them. Germline CDR1 reads MNHEY; CDR2 reads SMNVEV (reference sequence). CDR3 loop: CASSLSGDPYEQYF. CDR3 nucleotides: TGTGCCAGCAGTTTATCAGGGGATCCCTACGAGCAGTACTTC.

V and J are TRBV23-1 and TRBJ1-6; 7 nucleotides align to TRBD1. TRBV23-1 is labeled an ORF, and its function is uncertain. V was pared by 8 bases and J by 1 base, with 8 bases of the junction left unmatched. This CDR3 spans 16 amino acids. CDR3 sequence (DNA): TGCGCCAGCGGAAAATACAGGGGATCCTATAATTCACCCCTCCACTTT. Translated: CASGKYRGSYNSPLHF.

The chain uses TRBV6-2 or TRBV6-3 and TRBJ2-1; 7 bases line up with TRBD2. The CDR3 totals 16 residues. Germline V lookup: CDR1 MNHEY, CDR2 SVGEGT. J gave up 4 bases and V 0 bases, and 6 bases lay outside the gene matches. In DNA, the CDR3 is TGTGCCAGCAGTTACTCGACGGGGGGTCCGTACAATGAGCAGTTCTTC. Translated: CASSYSTGGPYNEQFF.

The CDR3 DNA is TGCAGTGCTAGTAAGGGGGCTGATACTAGCAATCAGCCCCAGCATTTT. Translation gives CSASKGADTSNQPQHF. The rearrangement joins TRBV20-1 to TRBJ1-5; 7 bases align to TRBD1. This CDR3 contains 16 residues. Unmatched junction bases numbered 8, after V lost 3 bases and J lost 0 bases. In germline, CDR1 is DFQATT, CDR2 SNEGSKA (reference sequence).

The J gene is TRBJ1-3, the V gene TRBV6-5, with unresolved D. The CDR3 has 15 residues. V lost 0 bases and J lost 4, with 10 bases in between. Germline values: CDR1 MNHEY, CDR2 SVGAGI. This CDR3 is CASSYSTGRGNTIYF. The CDR3 DNA reads as TGTGCCAGCAGTTACTCGACCGGGAGAGGAAACACCATATATTTT.

CDR3 sequence: CASSLGTGSNNEQFF. Here the CDR3 DNA reads TGTGCCAGCAGCTTAGGAACAGGGAGCAACAATGAGCAGTTCTTC. J is TRBJ2-1 and V is TRBV7-2; weak D call: TRBD1 (6 bases). Trimming took off 1 base at V and 5 bases at J, with 12 bases between the two ends. The CDR3 totals 15 residues. Germline V gene data show CDR1 as SGHTA and CDR2 as FQGNSA. Full variable domain (outside the CDR3, taken from reference TRBV7-2 and TRBJ2-1): GAGVSQSPSNKVTEKGKDVELRCDPISGHTALYWYRQSLGQGLEFLIYFQGNSAPDKSGLPSDRFSAERTGGSVSTLTIQRTQQEDSAVYLCASSLGTGSNNEQFFGPGTRLTVL.

The chain is built from TRBV6-6 and TRBJ1-1; no definite D call. V dropped 0 bases and J dropped 5 bases, with 16 bases sitting between them. The CDR3 loop spans 16 amino acids. CDR1 MNHNY and CDR2 SVGAGI come from the germline V gene (reference sequence). In DNA form, the CDR3 reads TGTGCCAGCAGTTACTCGGGTGGAGGGCTCAAGACTGAAGCTTTCTTT. Translated, it gives CASSYSGGGLKTEAFF.

The chain couples TRBV5-1 to TRBJ1-2; 7 bases are shared with TRBD1. The germline gives CDR1 SGHRS, CDR2 YFSETQ. This CDR3 comprises 15 residues. J lost 4 bases, V lost 2 bases, and 8 bases had no gene match. CDR3 DNA: TGCGCCAGCAGCTTATCAAACAGGGGAACCTATGGCTACACCTTC. Its translation is CASSLSNRGTYGYTF.

The V gene is TRBV19, the J gene TRBJ2-3; tentatively, D is TRBD1 (6 bases). Trimming removed 4 bases from V and 0 bases from J, with 17 bases in between. The germline V gene has CDR1 LNHDA and CDR2 SQIVND (reference sequence). The CDR3 runs to 17 residues. The CDR3 spells CASSTLNRVSSTDTQYF. The CDR3 nucleotides read TGTGCCAGTAGTACCCTTAACAGGGTATCTAGCACAGATACGCAGTATTTT.

V and J are TRBV11-3 and TRBJ1-3; D remains ambiguous. The V gene's germline CDR1 is SGHNT and CDR2 YENEEA. The germline V and J ends were trimmed by 5 bases and 4 bases, with 9 bases remaining between them. The CDR3 runs 13 residues. The CDR3 nucleotides are TGTGCCAGCAGCGCGGGAGCGGGAAACACCATATATTTT. The encoded protein is CASSAGAGNTIYF. Full variable domain (missing parts from reference TRBV11-3 and TRBJ1-3): EAGVVQSPRYKIIEKKQPVAFWCNPISGHNTLYWYLQNLGQGPELLIRYENEEAVDDSQLPKDRFSAERLKGVDSTLKIQPAELGDSAVYLCASSAGAGNTIYFGEGSWLTVV.

This clone was found a few times. The rearrangement uses TRBV9 and TRBJ2-3; 11 bases agree with TRBD2. V was clipped by 4 bases and J by 0 bases; unmatched bases: 4. This CDR3 has 16 amino acids. Germline-derived CDR1 and CDR2 are SGDLS and YYNGEE. The CDR3 DNA reads as TGTGCCAGCAGCAATCGACTAGCGGGGAGCACAGATACGCAGTATTTT. It codes for CASSNRLAGSTDTQYF. The entire variable domain, with the rest obtained from reference TRBV9 and TRBJ2-3, is as follows: DSGVTQTPKHLITATGQRVTLRCSPRSGDLSVYWYQQSLDQGLQFLIQYYNGEERAKGNILERFSAQQFPDLHSELNLSSLELGDSALYFCASSNRLAGSTDTQYFGPGTRLTVL.

DNA for the CDR3: TGCGCCAGCAGCTTACCGGGACTAGCGGGGGTCAATGAGCAGTTCTTC. Its protein product is CASSLPGLAGVNEQFF. The rearrangement uses TRBV5-1 and TRBJ2-1; 14 bases line up with TRBD2. CDR1 and CDR2 (germline): SGHRS, YFSETQ. The CDR3 is 16 amino acids. V gave up 2 bases and J gave up 6 bases; unmatched junction bases: 4.

The chain is built from TRBV11-2 and TRBJ1-2, with D possibly TRBD1 on 6 matching bases. The V gene's germline CDR1 is SGHAT and CDR2 FQNNGV. The V gene lost 8 bases and the J gene lost 8 bases, with 18 bases spanning the gap. There are 13 residues in the CDR3. Here the CDR3 DNA reads TGTGCCAGCGCCAAAGCAGGGGCCTGGGGCTACACCTTC. As protein: CASAKAGAWGYTF.

The chain recombines TRBV9 with TRBJ1-4, with D uncertain. V lost 0 bases and J lost 7, with 10 bases in between. Germline V gene sequence: CDR1 SGDLS, CDR2 YYNGEE. This CDR3 contains 14 residues. CDR3 in amino acids: CASSVVSGGEKLFF. The CDR3 nucleotides are TGTGCCAGCAGCGTAGTTTCGGGTGGTGAAAAACTGTTTTTT.

The rearrangement joins TRBV20-1 to TRBJ1-5; 7 bases agree with TRBD1. V was clipped by 3 bases and J by 9 bases; unmatched bases: 5. The CDR3 is 12 amino acids. Looked up from germline, CDR1 is DFQATT and CDR2 is SNEGSKA (reference sequence). The CDR3 here is CSASDGTAPQHF. In nucleotides, the CDR3 is TGCAGTGCTAGTGATGGGACAGCGCCCCAGCATTTT.

The rearrangement uses TRBV7-2 and TRBJ1-2; 10 bases are shared with TRBD1. The trim removed 5 bases at V and 8 bases at J, leaving 11 bases unmatched. This CDR3 comprises 15 residues. CDR1 and CDR2 from the germline V gene are SGHTA and FQGNSA. CDR3 residues: CASSTRTGGSYGYTF. DNA of the CDR3: TGTGCCAGCAGCACTCGGACAGGGGGGTCTTACGGCTACACCTTC.

This rearrangement joins TRBV6-6 to TRBJ2-1; 7 bases agree with TRBD1. V lost 8 bases and J lost 4; bases outside the gene matches: 5. Germline V gives CDR1 MNHNY, CDR2 SVGAGI (reference sequence). The CDR3 length is 13 residues. This CDR3 is CASWDSRYNEQFF. CDR3 sequence (DNA): TGTGCCAGCTGGGACAGCAGATACAATGAGCAGTTCTTC.

The chain is built from TRBV11-2 and TRBJ2-3; D is perhaps TRBD1 (6 bases). This CDR3 contains 14 residues. CDR1 is SGHAT, CDR2 FQNNGV, per germline. V lost 5 bases, J lost 4 bases, and 13 bases lay in between. The CDR3 DNA sequence: TGTGCCAGCAGCACCCCCGAGGGGGCAGATACGCAGTATTTT. Translating it yields CASSTPEGADTQYF.

The CDR3 spells CASPGTGDEKLFF. For the CDR3, the DNA is TGTGCCTCCCCCGGGACAGGGGATGAAAAACTGTTTTTT. The V gene is TRBV30, the J gene TRBJ1-4; TRBD1 matches at 10 bases. V lost 7 bases and J lost 6; bases outside the gene matches: 5. CDR1 and CDR2 (germline): GTSNPN, SVGIG (reference sequence). CDR3 length: 13 amino acids.

The sample holds one count of this clone. The rearrangement joins TRBV2 to TRBJ1-4; D call uncertain. V dropped 4 bases and J dropped 5 bases, with 11 bases sitting between them. The length of the CDR3 is 14 residues. CDR1 SNHLY and CDR2 FYNNEI come from the germline V gene. CDR3 protein: CASSGRAVNEKLFF. The CDR3 nucleotides are TGTGCCAGCAGTGGGCGGGCAGTCAATGAAAAACTGTTTTTT. The variable domain in full, with the rest retrieved from reference TRBV2 and TRBJ1-4, is EPEVTQTPSHQVTQMGQEVILRCVPISNHLYFYWYRQILGQKVEFLVSFYNNEISEKSEIFDDQFSVERPDGSNFTLKIRSTKLEDSAMYFCASSGRAVNEKLFFGSGTQLSVL.

CDR3 region: CASSLGGDTGYTF. Here the CDR3 DNA reads TGTGCCAGCAGTTTGGGGGGAGATACTGGCTACACCTTC. The chain employs TRBV12-3 or TRBV12-4 and TRBJ1-2, with D tentatively TRBD1 (5 bases). V dropped 3 bases and J dropped 7 bases, with 12 bases sitting between them. This CDR3 is built from 13 residues.

This clone has just one count. This chain joins TRBV5-4 and TRBJ1-6, with a tentative D call TRBD1 (6 bases). Germline loops: CDR1 SGHNT, CDR2 YYREEE (reference sequence). CDR3 size: 15 residues. V was pared by 4 bases and J by 7 bases, with 15 bases between. The CDR3: CASSLMTGQNSPLHF. CDR3 sequence (DNA): TGTGCCAGCAGCCTGATGACAGGTCAGAATTCACCCCTCCACTTT.

This clone was recorded only once. This sequence joins TRBV4-2 and TRBJ1-6; D might be TRBD1 (6 bases). Trimming removed 4 bases from V and 7 bases from J, with 17 bases in between. The germline V gene encodes CDR1 LGHNA and CDR2 YNFKEQ. This CDR3 region has 16 residues. The CDR3 bases are TGTGCCAGCAGCCCGGGGGGCCTGAATGGGAATTCACCCCTCCACTTT. It is translated as CASSPGGLNGNSPLHF.

The chain has TRBV7-9 and TRBJ2-2; 9 bases line up with TRBD1. The CDR3 is made up of 15 amino acids. The germline V gene encodes CDR1 SEHNR and CDR2 FQNEAQ (reference sequence). Losses at the gene ends were 5 bases for V and 1 base for J; bases not matched to a gene: 2. The CDR3 sequence is CASSPGQGNTGELFF. Here the CDR3 DNA reads TGTGCCAGCAGCCCGGGACAGGGGAACACCGGGGAGCTGTTTTTT.

V gene TRBV27 combines with J gene TRBJ2-2; the D gene is possibly TRBD1 (6 bases). The CDR3 runs 14 residues. The V end was cut by 6 bases, the J end by 1 base, with 9 bases between. The germline CDR1 and CDR2 sequences are MNHEY and SMNVEV (reference sequence). The CDR3 spells CASRGTWNTGELFF. In DNA form, the CDR3 reads TGTGCCAGCAGGGGGACATGGAACACCGGGGAGCTGTTTTTT.

This clone is a singleton in its sample. The genes are TRBV2 and TRBJ2-5, with a tentative D call TRBD1 (6 bases). This CDR3 comprises 15 residues. V dropped 7 bases and J dropped 2 bases, with 17 bases sitting between them. Germline CDR1 and CDR2: SNHLY and FYNNEI. For the CDR3, the DNA is TGTGCCAGCACACAGGGTCAGGGGAGACAAGAGACCCAGTACTTC. This codes for CASTQGQGRQETQYF.

This clone came up once. This chain connects TRBV5-1 to TRBJ2-5, with D maybe TRBD1 (6 bases). V was shortened by 3 bases and J by 0 bases, with 9 bases between the two germline ends. The CDR3 spans 14 residues. From germline, CDR1 is SGHRS and CDR2 YFSETQ. CDR3 DNA sequence: TGCGCCAGCAGCTATTCAGGGGACCAAGAGACCCAGTACTTC. Amino acids: CASSYSGDQETQYF.